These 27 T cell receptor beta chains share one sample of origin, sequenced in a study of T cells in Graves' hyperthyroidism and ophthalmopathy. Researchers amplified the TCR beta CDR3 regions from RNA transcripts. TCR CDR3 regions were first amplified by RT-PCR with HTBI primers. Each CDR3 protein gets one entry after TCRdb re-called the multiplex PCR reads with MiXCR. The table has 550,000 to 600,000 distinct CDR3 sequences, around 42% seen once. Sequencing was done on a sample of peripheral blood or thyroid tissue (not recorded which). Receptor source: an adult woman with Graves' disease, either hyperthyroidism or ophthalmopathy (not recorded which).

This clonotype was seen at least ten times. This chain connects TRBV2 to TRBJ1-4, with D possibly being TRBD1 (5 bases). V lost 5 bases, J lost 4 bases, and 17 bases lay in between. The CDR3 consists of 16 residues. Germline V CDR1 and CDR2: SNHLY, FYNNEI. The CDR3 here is CASSLNSGQSNEKLFF. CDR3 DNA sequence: TGTGCCAGCAGTCTAAACTCAGGGCAGAGTAATGAAAAACTGTTTTTT.

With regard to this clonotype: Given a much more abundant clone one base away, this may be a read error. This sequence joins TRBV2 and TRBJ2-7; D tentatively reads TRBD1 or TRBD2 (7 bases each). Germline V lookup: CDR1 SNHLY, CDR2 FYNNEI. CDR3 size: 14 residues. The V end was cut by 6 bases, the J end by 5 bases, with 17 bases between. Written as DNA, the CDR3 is TGTGCCAGCAGCCCCCCCCAGGGGGGGGACGAGCAGTACTTC. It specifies CASSPPQGGDEQYF.

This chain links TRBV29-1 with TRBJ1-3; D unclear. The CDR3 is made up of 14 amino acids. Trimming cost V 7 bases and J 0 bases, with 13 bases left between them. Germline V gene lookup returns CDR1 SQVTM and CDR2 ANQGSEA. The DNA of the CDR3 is TGCAGCGCTAGGACCGCCTTCTCTGGAAACACCATATATTTT. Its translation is CSARTAFSGNTIYF.

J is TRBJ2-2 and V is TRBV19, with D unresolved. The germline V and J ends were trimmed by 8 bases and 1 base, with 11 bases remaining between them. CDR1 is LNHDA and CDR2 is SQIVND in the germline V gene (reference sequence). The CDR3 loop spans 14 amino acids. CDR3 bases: TGTGCCAGTCGACCCCGGCAGAACACCGGGGAGCTGTTTTTT. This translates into CASRPRQNTGELFF.

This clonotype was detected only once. The DNA for the CDR3 is TGTGCCAGTCGTCCTCCGACAGGGTATGGCTACACCTTC. This encodes CASRPPTGYGYTF. V and J are TRBV7-2 and TRBJ1-2; 7 bases map to TRBD1. The trim removed 9 bases at V and 5 bases at J, leaving 9 bases unmatched. Germline loops: CDR1 SGHTA, CDR2 FQGNSA. This CDR3 spans 13 amino acids.

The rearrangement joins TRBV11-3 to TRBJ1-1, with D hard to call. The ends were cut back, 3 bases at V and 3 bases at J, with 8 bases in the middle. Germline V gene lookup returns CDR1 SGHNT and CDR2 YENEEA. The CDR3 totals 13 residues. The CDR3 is CASSFAPDTEAFF. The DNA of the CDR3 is TGTGCCAGCAGCTTCGCCCCGGACACTGAAGCTTTCTTT. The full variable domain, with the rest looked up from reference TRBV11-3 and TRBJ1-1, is EAGVVQSPRYKIIEKKQPVAFWCNPISGHNTLYWYLQNLGQGPELLIRYENEEAVDDSQLPKDRFSAERLKGVDSTLKIQPAELGDSAVYLCASSFAPDTEAFFGQGTRLTVV.

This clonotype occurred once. CDR3 DNA: TGTGCCAGCAAGGATAGGAGGGGGTACACTGAAGGCTACACCTTC. Its translation is CASKDRRGYTEGYTF. The rearrangement uses TRBV2 and TRBJ1-2; D might be TRBD1 (6 bases). The CDR3 is made up of 15 amino acids. The germline CDR1 and CDR2 sequences are SNHLY and FYNNEI. V shed 7 bases and J shed 8 bases, with 23 bases lying between them. Variable domain in full (rest from reference TRBV2 and TRBJ1-2): EPEVTQTPSHQVTQMGQEVILRCVPISNHLYFYWYRQILGQKVEFLVSFYNNEISEKSEIFDDQFSVERPDGSNFTLKIRSTKLEDSAMYFCASKDRRGYTEGYTFGSGTRLTVV.

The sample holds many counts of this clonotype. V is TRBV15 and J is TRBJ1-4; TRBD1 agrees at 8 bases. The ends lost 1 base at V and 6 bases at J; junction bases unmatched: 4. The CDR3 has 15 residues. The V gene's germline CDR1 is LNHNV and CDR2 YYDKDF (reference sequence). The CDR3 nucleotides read TGTGCCACCAGCAGAGCGGACAGGGTGGATGAAAAACTGTTTTTT. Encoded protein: CATSRADRVDEKLFF.

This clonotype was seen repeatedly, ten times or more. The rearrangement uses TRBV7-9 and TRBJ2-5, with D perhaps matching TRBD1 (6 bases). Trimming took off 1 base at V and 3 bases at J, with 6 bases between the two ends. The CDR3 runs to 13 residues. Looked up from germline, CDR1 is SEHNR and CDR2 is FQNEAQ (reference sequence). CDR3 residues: CASSLGTEETQYF. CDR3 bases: TGTGCCAGCAGCTTAGGGACAGAAGAGACCCAGTACTTC. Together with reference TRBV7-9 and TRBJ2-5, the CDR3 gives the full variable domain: DTGVSQNPRHKITKRGQNVTFRCDPISEHNRLYWYRQTLGQGPEFLTYFQNEAQLEKSRLLSDRFSAERPKGSFSTLEIQRTEQGDSAMYLCASSLGTEETQYFGPGTRLLVL.

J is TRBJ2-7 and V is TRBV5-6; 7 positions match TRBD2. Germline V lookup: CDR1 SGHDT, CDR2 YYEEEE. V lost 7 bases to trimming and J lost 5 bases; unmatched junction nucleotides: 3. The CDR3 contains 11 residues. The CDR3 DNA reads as TGTGCCAGCTTTGGGGGGGACGAGCAGTACTTC. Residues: CASFGGDEQYF.

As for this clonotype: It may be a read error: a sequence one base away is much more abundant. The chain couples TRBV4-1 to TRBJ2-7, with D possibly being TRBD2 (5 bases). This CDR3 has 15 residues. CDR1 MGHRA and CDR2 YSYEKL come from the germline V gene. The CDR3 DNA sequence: TGCGCCAGCAGCCAAGAGCAGCGGATCTCCTACGAGCGGTACTTC. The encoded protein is CASSQEQRISYERYF.

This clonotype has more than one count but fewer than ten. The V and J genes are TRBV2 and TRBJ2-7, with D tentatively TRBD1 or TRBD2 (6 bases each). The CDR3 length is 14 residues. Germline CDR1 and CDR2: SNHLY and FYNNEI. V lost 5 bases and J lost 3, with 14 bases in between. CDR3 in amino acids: CASSSGGTLYEQYF. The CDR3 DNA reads TGTGCCAGCAGTTCTGGCGGGACACTCTACGAGCAGTACTTC.

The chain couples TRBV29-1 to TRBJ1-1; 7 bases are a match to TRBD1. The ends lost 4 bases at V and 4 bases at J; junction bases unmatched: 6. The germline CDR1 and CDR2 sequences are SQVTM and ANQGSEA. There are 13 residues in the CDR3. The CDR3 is CSVVRQGGTEAFF. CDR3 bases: TGCAGCGTTGTCCGACAGGGCGGCACTGAAGCTTTCTTT.

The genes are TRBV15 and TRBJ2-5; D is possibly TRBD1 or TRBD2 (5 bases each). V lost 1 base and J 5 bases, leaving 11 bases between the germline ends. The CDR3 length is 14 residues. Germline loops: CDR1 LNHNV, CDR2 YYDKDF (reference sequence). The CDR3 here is CATSRVAREETQYF. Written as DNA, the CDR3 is TGTGCCACCAGCAGAGTTGCCAGGGAGGAGACCCAGTACTTC.

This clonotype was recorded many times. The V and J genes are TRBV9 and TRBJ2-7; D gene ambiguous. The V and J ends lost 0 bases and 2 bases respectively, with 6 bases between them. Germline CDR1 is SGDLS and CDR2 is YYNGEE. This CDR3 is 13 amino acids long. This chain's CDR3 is CASSVGETYEQYF. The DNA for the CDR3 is TGTGCCAGCAGCGTAGGCGAAACCTACGAGCAGTACTTC.

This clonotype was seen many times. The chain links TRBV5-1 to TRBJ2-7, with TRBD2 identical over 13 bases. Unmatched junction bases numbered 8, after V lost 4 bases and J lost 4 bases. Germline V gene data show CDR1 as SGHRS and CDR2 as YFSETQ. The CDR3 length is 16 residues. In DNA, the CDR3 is TGCGCCAGCAGCATCGGACTAGCGGGAGTAGAATACGAGCAGTACTTC. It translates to CASSIGLAGVEYEQYF.

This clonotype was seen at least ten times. The chain's CDR3 is CASSSGEYGYTF. CDR3 coding DNA: TGTGCCAGTAGTTCTGGCGAGTACGGCTACACCTTC. The chain couples TRBV19 to TRBJ1-2; D is undetermined. The CDR3 is 12 amino acids. The germline V gene encodes CDR1 LNHDA and CDR2 SQIVND (reference sequence). Between the trimmed V and J ends, which lost 5 bases and 8 bases, there was a span of 12 bases.

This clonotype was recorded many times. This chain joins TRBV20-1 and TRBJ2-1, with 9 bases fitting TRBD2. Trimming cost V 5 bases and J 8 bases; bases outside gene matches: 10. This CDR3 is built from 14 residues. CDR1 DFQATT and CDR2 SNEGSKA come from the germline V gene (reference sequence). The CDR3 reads CSAFSGSVQYEQFF. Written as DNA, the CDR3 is TGCAGTGCTTTTAGCGGGAGCGTTCAGTATGAGCAGTTCTTC.

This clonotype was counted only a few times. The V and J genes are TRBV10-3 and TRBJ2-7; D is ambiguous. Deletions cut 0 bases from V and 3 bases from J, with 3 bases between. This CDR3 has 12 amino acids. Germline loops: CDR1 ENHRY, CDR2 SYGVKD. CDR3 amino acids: CAISESDYEQYF. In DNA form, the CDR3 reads TGTGCCATCAGTGAGTCAGACTACGAGCAGTACTTC.

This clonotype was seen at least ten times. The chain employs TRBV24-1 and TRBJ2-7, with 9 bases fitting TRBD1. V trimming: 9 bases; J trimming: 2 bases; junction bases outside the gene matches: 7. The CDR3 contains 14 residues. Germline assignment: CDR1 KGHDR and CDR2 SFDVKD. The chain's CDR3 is CATSPRDRAYEQYF. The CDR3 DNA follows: TGTGCCACCTCCCCCCGGGACAGGGCCTACGAGCAGTACTTC.

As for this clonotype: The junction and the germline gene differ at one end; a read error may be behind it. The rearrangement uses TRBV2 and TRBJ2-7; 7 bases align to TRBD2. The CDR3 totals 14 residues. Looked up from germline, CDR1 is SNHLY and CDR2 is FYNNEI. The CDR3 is CASSGAGVGYEQYF. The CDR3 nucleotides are TGTGCAAGCAGTGGGGCGGGAGTAGGTTACGAGCAGTACTTC.

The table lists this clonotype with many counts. CDR3 coding DNA: TGTGCCAGCAGTTCCGGCCCGACAGGGGAGGGCAATCAGCCCCAGCATTTT. It yields the protein CASSSGPTGEGNQPQHF. The chain employs TRBV12-3 or TRBV12-4 and TRBJ1-5, with 8 bases identical to TRBD1. With V trimmed by 4 bases and J by 2 bases, 10 bases remained unmatched. The CDR3 extends over 17 amino acids.

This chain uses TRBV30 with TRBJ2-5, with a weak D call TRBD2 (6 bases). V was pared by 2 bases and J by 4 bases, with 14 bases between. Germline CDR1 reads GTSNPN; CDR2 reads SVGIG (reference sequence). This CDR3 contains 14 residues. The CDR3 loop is CAWSKGGNGETQYF. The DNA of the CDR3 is TGTGCCTGGAGTAAGGGCGGGAACGGAGAGACCCAGTACTTC.

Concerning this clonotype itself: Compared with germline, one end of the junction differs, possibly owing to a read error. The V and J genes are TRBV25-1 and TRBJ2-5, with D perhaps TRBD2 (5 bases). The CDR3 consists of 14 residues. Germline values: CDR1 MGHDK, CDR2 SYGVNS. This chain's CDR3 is CACSAPQAAETQYF. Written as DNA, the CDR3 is TGTGCCTGCAGTGCTCCACAAGCGGCGGAGACCCAGTACTTC. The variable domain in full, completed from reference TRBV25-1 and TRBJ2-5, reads EADIYQTPRYLVIGTGKKITLECSQTMGHDKMYWYQQDPGMELHLIHYSYGVNSTEKGDLSSESTVSRIRTEHFPLTLESARPSHTSQYLCACSAPQAAETQYFGPGTRLLVL.

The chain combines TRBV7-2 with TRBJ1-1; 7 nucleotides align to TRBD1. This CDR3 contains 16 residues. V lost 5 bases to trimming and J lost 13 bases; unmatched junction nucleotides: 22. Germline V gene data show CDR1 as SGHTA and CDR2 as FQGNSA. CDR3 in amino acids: CASSLRWQGGEDSDFF. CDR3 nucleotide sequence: TGTGCCAGCAGCCTCCGTTGGCAGGGGGGAGAGGACTCGGATTTCTTT.

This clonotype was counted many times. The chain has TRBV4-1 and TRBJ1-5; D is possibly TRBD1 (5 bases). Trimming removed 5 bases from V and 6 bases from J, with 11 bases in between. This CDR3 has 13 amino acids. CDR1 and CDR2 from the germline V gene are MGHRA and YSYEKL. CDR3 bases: TGCGCCAGCAGCGTAGCAGGGAGTCAGCCCCAGCATTTT. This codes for CASSVAGSQPQHF.

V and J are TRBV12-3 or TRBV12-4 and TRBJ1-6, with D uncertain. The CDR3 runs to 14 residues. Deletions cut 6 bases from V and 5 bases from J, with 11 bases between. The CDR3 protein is CASSLQKNNSPLHF. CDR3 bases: TGTGCCAGCAGCTTGCAGAAGAATAATTCACCCCTCCACTTT.